What follows is one TCR beta chain and its context. Germline values: CDR1 MDHEN, CDR2 SYDVKM. This CDR3 is built from 15 residues. V was cut by 4 bases and J by 4 bases, with 14 bases left in between. This entry belongs to a study of CD8+CD57+ T cells in acquired aplastic anemia. Only patients with CD8+CD57+ cell expansion on flow cytometry were chosen for sequencing. No therapy had been given to the patients at the time of blood sampling. Researchers used genomic DNA as the template to profile TCR beta VDJ and CDR3. TCRdb ran MiXCR on the reads and lists one entry per CDR3 protein. The sample records 260,000 or so distinct CDR3 sequences, around 45% being singletons.

The gene calls are TRBV28 and TRBJ2-1; D remains ambiguous. This TCR derives from a human donor with aplastic anemia. The sample taken for sequencing was sorted CD4+, CD8+, or CD8+CD57+ T cells (not recorded which) from PBMCs. The CDR3 here is CASSYPTGNYNEQFF. CDR3 nucleotides: TGTGCCAGCAGTTATCCGACGGGCAATTACAATGAGCAGTTCTTC.